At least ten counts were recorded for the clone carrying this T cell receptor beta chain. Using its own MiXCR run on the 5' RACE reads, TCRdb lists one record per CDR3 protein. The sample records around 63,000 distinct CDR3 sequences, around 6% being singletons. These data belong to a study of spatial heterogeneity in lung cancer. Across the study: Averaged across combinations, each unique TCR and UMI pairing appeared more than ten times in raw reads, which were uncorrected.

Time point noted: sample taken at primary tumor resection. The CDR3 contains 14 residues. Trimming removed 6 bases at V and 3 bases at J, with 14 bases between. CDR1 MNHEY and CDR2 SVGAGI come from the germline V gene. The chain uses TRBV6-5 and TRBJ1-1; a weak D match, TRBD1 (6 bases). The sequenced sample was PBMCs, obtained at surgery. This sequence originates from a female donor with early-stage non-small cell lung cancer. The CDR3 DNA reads TGTGCCAGCAGCTTTCGGGGGCTTTACACTGAAGCTTTCTTT. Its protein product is CASSFRGLYTEAFF.